Included here is one T cell receptor beta chain sequence, with context. Its antigen is unknown. This CDR3 spans 13 amino acids. V was shortened by 1 base and J by 10 bases, with 11 bases between the two germline ends. Germline values: CDR1 MGHRA, CDR2 YSYEKL. These data are taken from a study of response to subunit inactivated influenza vaccine. Study-wide results and caveats: The authors suggested that every seasonal influenza vaccination recruits few new T cells.

In TCRdb, the RT-PCR reads were re-called with MiXCR into one record per CDR3 protein. The profile shows over 650,000 distinct CDR3 sequences, around a sixth of them singletons. The TCR was taken from a man aged 45-60 years who received an inactivated influenza vaccine. Sequencing used PBMCs from blood, obtained 4 to 6 days after vaccination. The genes are TRBV4-1 and TRBJ2-1; D remains ambiguous. The CDR3 DNA reads as TGCGCCAGCAGCCAAGTTTCAGGTGGCGAGCAGTTCTTC. Amino acid sequence: CASSQVSGGEQFF.